This entry is about one T cell receptor beta chain. This entry comes from a study of blood T cell repertoires in COVID-19. The assay was immunoSEQ multiplex PCR, and TCRdb's table has in-frame clones only and misses some. The sample shows more than 350,000 clones, around 87% of them seen only once. The germline gives CDR1 PRHDT, CDR2 FYEKMQ (reference sequence). There are 17 residues in the CDR3. Trimming stripped 5 bases from V and 0 bases from J, with 17 bases between. The V call is TRBV13, the J call TRBJ2-1, with D maybe TRBD1 (6 bases). The clonotype originates from a woman aged 30 to 39 with COVID-19, enrolled during active disease. Sample: peripheral blood. CDR3 amino acids: CASSITGKGNSYNEQFF. CDR3 nucleotide sequence: TGTGCCAGCAGCATCACAGGGAAGGGGAACTCCTACAATGAGCAGTTCTTC.